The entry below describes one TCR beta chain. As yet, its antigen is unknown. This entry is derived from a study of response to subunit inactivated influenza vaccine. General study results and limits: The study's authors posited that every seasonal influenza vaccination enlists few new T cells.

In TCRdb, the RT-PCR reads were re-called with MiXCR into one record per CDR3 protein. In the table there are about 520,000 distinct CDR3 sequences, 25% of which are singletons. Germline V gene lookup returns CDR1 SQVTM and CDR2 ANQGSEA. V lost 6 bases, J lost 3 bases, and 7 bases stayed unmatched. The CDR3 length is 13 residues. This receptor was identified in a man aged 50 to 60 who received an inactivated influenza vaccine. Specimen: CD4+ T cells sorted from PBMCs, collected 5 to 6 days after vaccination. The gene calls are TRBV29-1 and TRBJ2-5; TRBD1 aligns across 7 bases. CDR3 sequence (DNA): TGCAGCGTGAACAGGGGAATCGAAGAGACCCAGTACTTC. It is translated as CSVNRGIEETQYF.